This note documents a single T cell receptor beta chain sequence. The antigen this receptor binds is unknown. It has no much larger one-base neighbor in the sample; base qualities were not kept. Library preparation employed the immunoSEQ multiplex PCR assay. About 10^5 TCR templates per sample were assayed by the deep sequencing platform. Genomic DNA extracted from sorted T cells was used for TCRbeta CDR3 sequencing. The published analysis was carried out like this. Clonal analysis of TCRbeta CDR3 data was done in the R programming language. Comparing unstimulated samples against CFSE-low samples taken after the reaction was how alloreactive CD4+ and CD8+ clones were defined. Alloreactive CD4+ clones were assigned to regulatory or non-regulatory origin by matching sequences to sorted unstimulated Treg and non-Treg repertoires. TCRdb took this table from immuneACCESS and kept in-frame rearrangements with V and J called. Such tables lack part of the clones; where checked against another copy, unresolved V genes explain under half of the gap, and the rest is unexplained. From that table come the V and J calls and clone size; the DNA was used to work out D and trimming. The sample contains some 100,000 clones, just over 90% of them found a single time. The ten top clones hold around 0.16% of the sample.

Sorted unstimulated T cells, along with proliferating T cells recovered from mixed lymphocyte reactions, underwent TCRbeta CDR3 sequencing. Fresh whole blood from approximately ten HLA-typed healthy donors was used to isolate PBMCs. To map where alloreactive clones came from, CD4+ non-regulatory T cells in the unstimulated state were FACS-sorted. This sample stems from a study of siplizumab effects on memory and regulatory T cells (dated by TCRdb to about 2019). Describing the broader study: The effect of the anti-CD2 antibody siplizumab on alloreactive T-cell subsets was examined in allogeneic mixed lymphocyte reactions constructed from human PBMCs.

Broad study findings and their caveats: Unstimulated naive T cells appeared more diverse than memory T cells, and naive cells seemed to contribute substantially to the alloresponse. Sequences below about 10^-5 frequency were poorly captured, so only a minor fraction of alloreactive clones could be mapped to unstimulated subsets. Among mappable alloreactive CD4+ clones, the Treg-derived fraction averaged approximately 72% with siplizumab versus around 25% in control reactions. The cumulative frequency of alloreactive sequences traceable to unstimulated CD4+ memory T cells was significantly reduced by siplizumab. Whether proliferating Tregs from siplizumab cultures actually had suppressive function was not functionally confirmed. About 75-95% of proliferating CD4+ or CD8+ clones could not be given a naive or memory phenotype.

The TCR sequence derives from a human donor in good health. The source material was non-Treg CD4+ T cells sorted from blood. What the cell subset or site label conveys for this sample: FACS-sorted unstimulated CD4+ non-regulatory T cells.

The DNA sequence is TGTGCCACCCGGGCGGACTCGGGTGAAAAACTGTTTTTT. This gives the protein CATRADSGEKLFF. The rearranged segments are TRBV2 and TRBJ1-4; the D gene cannot be resolved reliably. Trimming removed 10 bases from V and 7 bases from J, leaving 16 bases between the germline ends. The germline V gene sets CDR1 to SNHLY and CDR2 to FYNNEI. Counted from cysteine to phenylalanine, this CDR3 has 13 amino acids. Of all the DNA, just the CDR3 is kept, 39 bases in frame from base 1.